This entry lists 31 T cell receptor beta chains sequenced from one sample in a study of radiation and T cells in renal cell carcinoma. Time point given: blood 2 weeks post-SBRT. Stated treatment: 15 Gy SBRT to primary tumor, nephrectomy 4 weeks later. Measured with immunoSEQ multiplex PCR; TCRdb has only the in-frame clones, and not every one. The table has approximately 75,000 clones, 82% seen once. The input for sequencing was blood, taken from a patient whose treatment included radiotherapy and nephrectomy. The source of these receptors is a man aged 55 to 70 with renal cell carcinoma.

Notes on this clone: This may be a read error, as it is one base from a much larger clone. This sample also contains other DNA sequences that code for the same CDR3. V usage is TRBV27 and J usage is TRBJ2-2, with TRBD1 as a possible D gene (5 bases). CDR3 length: 13 residues. The germline gives CDR1 MNHEY, CDR2 SMNVEV (reference sequence). V lost 5 bases to trimming and J lost 3 bases, with 7 bases between them. The CDR3 DNA reads as TGTGCCAGCAGTCTAGGGGACACCGGGGAGCTGTTTTTT. It specifies CASSLGDTGELFF.

The chain is built from TRBV7-2 and TRBJ2-7, with TRBD1 identical over 7 bases. The trim removed 4 bases at V and 4 bases at J, leaving 1 base unmatched. The germline gives CDR1 SGHTA, CDR2 FQGNSA. The CDR3 runs to 12 residues. CDR3 sequence: CASSSQGYEQYF. CDR3 in DNA: TGTGCCAGCAGCTCACAGGGGTACGAGCAGTACTTC.

This chain uses TRBV28 with TRBJ1-2; D not resolved. This CDR3 is 14 amino acids long. From germline, CDR1 is MDHEN and CDR2 SYDVKM. The ends were cut back, 2 bases at V and 3 bases at J, with 10 bases in the middle. The CDR3 loop reads CASSLVLVDYGYTF. As DNA, the CDR3 is TGTGCCAGCAGTTTAGTGTTGGTTGACTATGGCTACACCTTC.

This chain links TRBV6-1 with TRBJ2-3, with D uncertain. The V end was cut by 2 bases, the J end by 1 base, with 10 bases between. Germline loops: CDR1 MNHNS, CDR2 SASEGT. The CDR3 contains 15 residues. The CDR3 nucleotides read TGTGCCAGCAGTGAACTACATGTGGGCACAGATACGCAGTATTTT. Residues: CASSELHVGTDTQYF.

V usage is TRBV5-1 and J usage is TRBJ2-7; D is perhaps TRBD1 (7 bases). There are 18 residues in the CDR3. The V end lost 4 bases, the J end lost 0 bases, and 23 bases lay between the germline ends. Germline V gene lookup returns CDR1 SGHRS and CDR2 YFSETQ. The CDR3 DNA sequence: TGCGCCAGCAGCGAAACCGCGGGACGGACAGGATTCTCCTACGAGCAGTACTTC. The encoded protein is CASSETAGRTGFSYEQYF.

This rearrangement joins TRBV28 to TRBJ2-5; either TRBD1 or TRBD2 may supply D (5 bases each). Germline-derived CDR1 and CDR2 are MDHEN and SYDVKM. There are 14 residues in the CDR3. V was pared by 5 bases and J by 1 base, with 11 bases between. In DNA form, the CDR3 reads TGTGCCAGCAGTCTCAGGGACCTCCAAGAGACCCAGTACTTC. Translation gives CASSLRDLQETQYF.

The rearrangement links TRBV19 to TRBJ2-7, with TRBD1 as a possible D gene (6 bases). Trimming removed 5 bases at V and 2 bases at J, with 16 bases between. The CDR3 is 15 residues long. The germline V gene encodes CDR1 LNHDA and CDR2 SQIVND (reference sequence). The CDR3 nucleotides are TGTGCCAGTAGTTCCGGGACAAGGGCGACCTACGAGCAGTACTTC. As protein: CASSSGTRATYEQYF.

The rearrangement uses TRBV7-8 and TRBJ2-4; weak D call: TRBD1 (5 bases). Trimming shortened V by 1 base and J by 0 bases, and 10 bases separated the two germline ends. CDR1 and CDR2 (germline): SGHVS, FQNEAQ. The CDR3 covers 16 residues. The CDR3 coding sequence is TGTGCCAGCAGCTTAGGGGGCGGTCTAGCCAAAAACATTCAGTACTTC. Translating gives CASSLGGGLAKNIQYF.

The rearrangement joins TRBV28 to TRBJ1-3; perhaps TRBD1 as D (5 bases). V was cut by 9 bases and J by 0 bases, with 15 bases left in between. There are 15 residues in the CDR3. The germline V gene has CDR1 MDHEN and CDR2 SYDVKM. The CDR3 DNA reads as TGTGCCAGTGGGGGTGCGGCGCTCTCTGGAAACACCATATATTTT. It encodes CASGGAALSGNTIYF. The variable domain in full, with the rest retrieved from reference TRBV28 and TRBJ1-3, is DVKVTQSSRYLVKRTGEKVFLECVQDMDHENMFWYRQDPGLGLRLIYFSYDVKMKEKGDIPEGYSVSREKKERFSLILESASTNQTSMYLCASGGAALSGNTIYFGEGSWLTVV.

This clone was seen more than once but under ten times. The V and J genes are TRBV7-2 and TRBJ2-1; 10 nucleotides align to TRBD2. The CDR3 consists of 15 residues. Germline values: CDR1 SGHTA, CDR2 FQGNSA. Trimming took 4 bases from V and 6 from J; bases not matched to a gene: 6. As DNA, the CDR3 is TGTGCCAGCAGCTCGACTAGCGGGTGGGGCAATGAGCAGTTCTTC. This codes for CASSSTSGWGNEQFF.

This clone was recorded a few times. The chain uses TRBV4-3 and TRBJ1-1; D gene uncertain. The CDR3 consists of 15 residues. Trimming left V 0 bases short and J 5 bases short, with 13 bases between. Germline V gene sequence: CDR1 LGHNA, CDR2 YSLEER. This CDR3 reads CASSQDLTGRTEAFF. For the CDR3, the DNA is TGCGCCAGCAGCCAAGATCTGACGGGAAGAACTGAAGCTTTCTTT.

This rearrangement joins TRBV19 to TRBJ2-7; TRBD2 matches at 14 bases. CDR1 LNHDA and CDR2 SQIVND come from the germline V gene (reference sequence). The ends lost 5 bases at V and 2 bases at J; junction bases unmatched: 5. The CDR3 has 16 amino acids. DNA of the CDR3: TGTGCCAGTAGTCGGACTAGCGGGAGGAATACCTACGAGCAGTACTTC. This codes for CASSRTSGRNTYEQYF.

This clone was seen a handful of times. This chain links TRBV6-5 with TRBJ2-2; D is undetermined. The CDR3 runs to 13 residues. CDR1 is MNHEY, CDR2 SVGAGI, per germline. Trimming stripped 1 base from V and 3 bases from J, with 3 bases between. Here the CDR3 DNA reads TGTGCCAGCAGTTACTTGGACACCGGGGAGCTGTTTTTT. The encoded protein is CASSYLDTGELFF.

V and J are TRBV19 and TRBJ2-7; the D gene is possibly TRBD2 (6 bases). With 4 bases removed from V and 5 bases from J, the gap between germline ends came to 18 bases. CDR1 and CDR2 from the germline V gene are LNHDA and SQIVND (reference sequence). The CDR3 has 15 residues. Here the CDR3 DNA reads TGTGCCAGTAGTAGGAGGGAACAGCTTCGTGACGAGCAGTACTTC. Translation gives CASSRREQLRDEQYF.

CDR3: CASRRTITGETQYF. Written as DNA, the CDR3 is TGTGCCAGCAGGAGGACTATAACGGGAGAGACCCAGTACTTC. The chain is built from TRBV2 and TRBJ2-5, with D perhaps TRBD2 (6 bases). CDR3 length equals 14 residues. Germline V gene data show CDR1 as SNHLY and CDR2 as FYNNEI. Trimming stripped 6 bases from V and 4 bases from J, with 15 bases between.

In its sample, this clone was seen a few times. The chain couples TRBV6-1 to TRBJ1-1; D remains unclear. Trimming removed 10 bases from V and 0 bases from J, with 9 bases in between. CDR1 and CDR2 (germline): MNHNS, SASEGT. This CDR3 has 12 amino acids. CDR3 coding DNA: TGTGCCACAGGCCCTATGAACACTGAAGCTTTCTTT. Translating gives CATGPMNTEAFF.

The chain carries TRBV5-1 and TRBJ2-7; 7 bases match TRBD2. The CDR3 has 14 amino acids. Per germline, CDR1 SGHRS and CDR2 YFSETQ. V lost 5 bases and J lost 0; bases outside the gene matches: 5. CDR3 protein: CASRRETVSYEQYF. The CDR3 DNA is TGCGCCAGCAGGCGGGAGACTGTCTCCTACGAGCAGTACTTC.

The chain uses TRBV2 and TRBJ1-5; D is unresolved. The V gene's germline CDR1 is SNHLY and CDR2 FYNNEI. Trimming pared 8 bases from V and 5 bases from J, leaving 16 bases between. There are 14 residues in the CDR3. Written as DNA, the CDR3 is TGTGCCAGCCGATCGGAGGGAAAAGATCAGCCCCAGCATTTT. Its translation: CASRSEGKDQPQHF. The full variable domain, its missing parts supplied by reference TRBV2 and TRBJ1-5, is EPEVTQTPSHQVTQMGQEVILRCVPISNHLYFYWYRQILGQKVEFLVSFYNNEISEKSEIFDDQFSVERPDGSNFTLKIRSTKLEDSAMYFCASRSEGKDQPQHFGDGTRLSIL.

This rearrangement joins TRBV6-5 to TRBJ2-1; D gene unclear. The germline V gene has CDR1 MNHEY and CDR2 SVGAGI. The CDR3 runs 16 residues. Trimming pared 0 bases from V and 7 bases from J, leaving 16 bases between. DNA of the CDR3: TGTGCCAGCAGTTACTCGAAGGGATCTACGAGGAATGAGCAGTTCTTC. Its protein is CASSYSKGSTRNEQFF.

This chain joins TRBV6-5 and TRBJ2-1; no clear D. V was pared by 0 bases and J by 2 bases, with 8 bases between. Germline V gene lookup returns CDR1 MNHEY and CDR2 SVGAGI. The CDR3 length is 15 residues. The CDR3 region has the DNA TGTGCCAGCAGTTACTCAGGCGGAGCCTACAATGAGCAGTTCTTC. Protein sequence: CASSYSGGAYNEQFF.

The V gene is TRBV10-2, the J gene TRBJ2-7; TRBD2 matches 7 bases. CDR3 size: 15 residues. Germline CDR1 and CDR2: WSHSY and SAAADI. V shed 6 bases, J shed 4 bases, and the junction held 12 bases outside the gene matches. DNA of the CDR3: TGCGCCAGCAGGGAAGATCGGGAGGTCGTTTACGAGCAGTACTTC. It codes for CASREDREVVYEQYF.

The rearrangement uses TRBV7-2 and TRBJ2-1; no clear D gene. Germline-derived CDR1 and CDR2 are SGHTA and FQGNSA. Between the trimmed V and J ends, which lost 3 bases and 7 bases, there was a span of 13 bases. CDR3 size: 14 residues. CDR3 in DNA: TGTGCCAGCAGCTTGGCGATGGCGAGTAATGAGCAGTTCTTC. This gives the protein CASSLAMASNEQFF.

The rearrangement uses TRBV29-1 and TRBJ2-7; tentatively, D is TRBD1 or TRBD2 (5 bases each). The CDR3 spans 14 residues. In germline, CDR1 is SQVTM, CDR2 ANQGSEA. Trimming removed 0 bases at V and 0 bases at J, with 9 bases between. CDR3 sequence (DNA): TGCAGCGTTGAAGACAAGGGGAGCTCCTACGAGCAGTACTTC. Residues: CSVEDKGSSYEQYF.

This chain connects TRBV28 to TRBJ1-1; tentative D call: TRBD1 (5 bases). Deletions cut 3 bases from V and 4 bases from J, with 15 bases between. The germline V gene encodes CDR1 MDHEN and CDR2 SYDVKM. The CDR3 contains 15 residues. This CDR3 is CASSFPLEGITEAFF. The CDR3 DNA reads TGTGCCAGCAGTTTCCCCCTCGAGGGGATCACTGAAGCTTTCTTT.

This clone was observed a handful of times. V usage is TRBV28 and J usage is TRBJ2-2, with 12 nucleotides matching TRBD2. The CDR3 has 17 residues. Germline CDR1 MDHEN, CDR2 SYDVKM. V trimming: 6 bases; J trimming: 3 bases; junction bases outside the gene matches: 8. CDR3 DNA sequence: TGTGCCAGCAGCTCCCTTCCTAGCGGGAGGGACACCGGGGAGCTGTTTTTT. The encoded protein is CASSSLPSGRDTGELFF.

V and J are TRBV6-5 and TRBJ2-7; a weak D match, TRBD2 (5 bases). The CDR3 length is 15 residues. V lost 0 bases, J lost 2 bases, and 11 bases lay in between. CDR1 MNHEY and CDR2 SVGAGI come from the germline V gene. CDR3 in DNA: TGTGCCAGCAGTTACTCGTTGGACGGGGCCTACGAGCAGTACTTC. Translation gives CASSYSLDGAYEQYF.

The chain carries TRBV29-1 and TRBJ2-5; 11 nucleotides line up with TRBD2. Germline V gene data show CDR1 as SQVTM and CDR2 as ANQGSEA. After removal of 6 bases from V and 1 base from J, the junction contained 4 bases not matched to a gene. The CDR3 extends over 14 amino acids. DNA of the CDR3: TGCAGCGTGGTAGCGGGAGGGCCCCAAGAGACCCAGTACTTC. Residues: CSVVAGGPQETQYF.

This chain connects TRBV28 to TRBJ2-7, with D hard to call. CDR3 size: 12 residues. Per germline, CDR1 MDHEN and CDR2 SYDVKM. V was trimmed by 2 bases and J by 4 bases, leaving 6 bases between them. In DNA, the CDR3 is TGTGCCAGCAGTTTAATACGTTACGAGCAGTACTTC. Translating it yields CASSLIRYEQYF.

The chain joins TRBV14 to TRBJ1-6; 8 bases map to TRBD1. Germline CDR1 reads SGHDN; CDR2 reads FVKESK. This CDR3 has 14 residues. Trimming at V came to 4 bases and at J to 7 bases, leaving 3 bases not matched to a gene. The DNA of the CDR3 is TGTGCCAGCAGCCCAACAGGGGGGAATTCACCCCTCCACTTT. This sequence encodes CASSPTGGNSPLHF.

The chain links TRBV7-2 to TRBJ2-5; 7 bases fit TRBD2. In germline, CDR1 is SGHTA, CDR2 FQGNSA. V lost 1 base to trimming and J lost 1 base; unmatched junction nucleotides: 9. The CDR3 runs to 17 residues. The CDR3 protein is CASSLVSSASGQETQYF. In nucleotides, the CDR3 is TGTGCCAGCAGCTTAGTTTCGTCGGCTAGCGGCCAAGAGACCCAGTACTTC.

V and J are TRBV27 and TRBJ1-1; D ambiguous. Germline CDR1 and CDR2: MNHEY and SMNVEV (reference sequence). The CDR3 length is 14 residues. V was trimmed by 4 bases and J by 1 base, leaving 10 bases between them. CDR3: CASSYRGQNTEAFF. The CDR3, as DNA: TGTGCCAGCAGTTACCGAGGCCAGAACACTGAAGCTTTCTTT.